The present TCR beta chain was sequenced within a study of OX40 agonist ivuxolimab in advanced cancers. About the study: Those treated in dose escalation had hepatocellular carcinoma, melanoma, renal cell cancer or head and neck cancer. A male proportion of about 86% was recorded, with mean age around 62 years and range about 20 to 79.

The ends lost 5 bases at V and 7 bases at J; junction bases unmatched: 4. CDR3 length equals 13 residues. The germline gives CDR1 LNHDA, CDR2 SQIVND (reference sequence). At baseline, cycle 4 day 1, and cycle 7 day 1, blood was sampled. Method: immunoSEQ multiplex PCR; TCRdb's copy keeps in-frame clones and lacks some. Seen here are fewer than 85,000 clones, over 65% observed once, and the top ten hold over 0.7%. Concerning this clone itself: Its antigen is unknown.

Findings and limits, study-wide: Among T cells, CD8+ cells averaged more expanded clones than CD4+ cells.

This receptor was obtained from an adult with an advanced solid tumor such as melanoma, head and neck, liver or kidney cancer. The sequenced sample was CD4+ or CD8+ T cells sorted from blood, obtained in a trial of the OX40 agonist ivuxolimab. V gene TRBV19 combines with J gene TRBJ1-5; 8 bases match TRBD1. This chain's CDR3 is CASSVQGDQPQHF. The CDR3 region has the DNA TGTGCCAGTAGTGTACAGGGGGACCAGCCCCAGCATTTT.